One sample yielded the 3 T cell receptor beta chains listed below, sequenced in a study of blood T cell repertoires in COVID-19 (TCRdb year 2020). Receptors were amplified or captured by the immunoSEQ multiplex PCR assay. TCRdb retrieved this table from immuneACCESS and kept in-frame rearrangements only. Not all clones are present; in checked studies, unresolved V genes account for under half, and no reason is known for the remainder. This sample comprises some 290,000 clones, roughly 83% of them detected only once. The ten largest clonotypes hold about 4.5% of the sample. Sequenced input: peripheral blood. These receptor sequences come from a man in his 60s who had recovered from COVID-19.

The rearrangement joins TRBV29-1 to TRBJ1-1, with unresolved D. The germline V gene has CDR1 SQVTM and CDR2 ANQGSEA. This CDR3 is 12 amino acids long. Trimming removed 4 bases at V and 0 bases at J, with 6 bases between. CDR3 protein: CSVAAVNTEAFF. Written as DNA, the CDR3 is TGCAGCGTTGCCGCGGTGAACACTGAAGCTTTCTTT.

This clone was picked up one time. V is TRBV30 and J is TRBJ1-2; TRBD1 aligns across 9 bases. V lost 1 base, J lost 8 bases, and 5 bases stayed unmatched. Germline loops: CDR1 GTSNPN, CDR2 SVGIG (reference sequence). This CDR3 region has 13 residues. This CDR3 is CAWSEQGAGGYTF. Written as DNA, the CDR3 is TGTGCCTGGAGTGAACAGGGGGCTGGGGGCTACACCTTC.

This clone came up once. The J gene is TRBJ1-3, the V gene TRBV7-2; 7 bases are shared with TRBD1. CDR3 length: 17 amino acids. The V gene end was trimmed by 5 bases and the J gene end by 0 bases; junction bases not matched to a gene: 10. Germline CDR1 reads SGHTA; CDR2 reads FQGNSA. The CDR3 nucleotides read TGTGCCAGCAGCCCGTCCACAGGGGCTTCCTCTGGAAACACCATATATTTT. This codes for CASSPSTGASSGNTIYF.